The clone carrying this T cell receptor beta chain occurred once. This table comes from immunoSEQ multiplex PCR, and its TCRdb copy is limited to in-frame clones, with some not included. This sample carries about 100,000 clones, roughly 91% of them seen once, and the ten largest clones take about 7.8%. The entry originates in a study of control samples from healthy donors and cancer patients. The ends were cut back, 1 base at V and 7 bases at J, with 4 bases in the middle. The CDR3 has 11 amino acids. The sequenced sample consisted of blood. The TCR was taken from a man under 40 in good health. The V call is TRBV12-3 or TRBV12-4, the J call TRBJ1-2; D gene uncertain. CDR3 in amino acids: CASSLGSGYTF. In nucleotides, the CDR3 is TGTGCCAGCAGTTTAGGCTCTGGCTACACCTTC.